These T cell receptor beta chains were read from a single sample in a study of T cells in Graves' hyperthyroidism and ophthalmopathy. TCRdb fed the multiplex PCR reads into MiXCR, producing one record per CDR3 protein. In the table there are over 700,000 distinct CDR3 sequences, roughly 40% of which are singletons. What was sequenced was blood. The receptors originated from a young man with Graves' hyperthyroidism. The CDR3 runs from the conserved cysteine through the conserved F or W. A D gene is named only where the DNA matches it firmly. The listing skips clone size in some rows; elsewhere it reads once, few, many or a size class.

J: TRBJ1-1
D: TRBD1
size: many
V: TRBV25-1
CDR3: CASKSGGWGTEAFF
DNA: TGTGCCAGCAAATCAGGGGGTTGGGGCACTGAAGCTTTCTTT

J: TRBJ1-1
D: .
size: few
V: TRBV7-2
CDR3: CASSLEPGWAEAFF
DNA: TGTGCCAGCAGCTTAGAACCGGGGTGGGCTGAAGCTTTCTTT

J: TRBJ1-4
D: .
size: few
V: TRBV7-9
CDR3: CASTKFGGDGEKLFF
DNA: TGTGCCAGCACAAAATTTGGGGGAGATGGTGAAAAACTGTTTTTT

J: TRBJ2-2
D: .
size: .
V: TRBV12-3/TRBV12-4
CDR3: CASSLRTEHTGELFF
DNA: TGTGCCAGCAGTCTTCGGACGGAGCACACCGGGGAGCTGTTTTTT

J: TRBJ2-2
D: .
size: .
V: TRBV7-6
CDR3: CASSPNPRAAGELFF
DNA: TGTGCCAGCAGCCCCAACCCTCGGGCGGCCGGGGAGCTGTTTTTT

J: TRBJ2-2
D: TRBD2
size: .
V: TRBV7-9
CDR3: CASSFEREGQGELFF
DNA: TGTGCCAGCAGCTTCGAGCGGGAGGGCCAGGGGGAGCTGTTTTTT

J: TRBJ2-7
D: TRBD1
size: .
V: TRBV4-3
CDR3: CASSHAGTGTYEQYF
DNA: TGCGCCAGCAGCCATGCCGGGACAGGAACATACGAGCAGTACTTC

J: TRBJ1-4
D: .
size: .
V: TRBV11-2
CDR3: CASSPEYSEKLFF
DNA: TGTGCCAGCAGCCCGGAATATAGTGAAAAACTGTTTTTT

J: TRBJ1-2
D: TRBD1
size: .
V: TRBV5-6
CDR3: CASSLEGPGTGGYGYTF
DNA: TGTGCCAGCAGCCTGGAGGGGCCCGGGACAGGGGGCTATGGCTACACCTTC

J: TRBJ2-7
D: .
size: few
V: TRBV10-1
CDR3: CADLRGSLPYEQYF
DNA: TGCGCCGACCTCCGGGGCAGCTTACCCTACGAGCAGTACTTC

J: TRBJ2-7
D: .
size: .
V: TRBV5-8
CDR3: CASSPGTGEDEQYF
DNA: TGTGCCAGCAGCCCCGGGACTGGGGAGGACGAGCAGTACTTC

J: TRBJ2-7
D: TRBD1
size: .
V: TRBV15
CDR3: CATSFGQDPYEQYF
DNA: TGTGCCACCAGCTTCGGACAGGACCCCTACGAGCAGTACTTC

J: TRBJ2-6
D: .
size: many
V: TRBV2
CDR3: CASALGGTGANVLTF
DNA: TGTGCCAGCGCCCTGGGGGGGACAGGGGCCAACGTCCTGACTTTC

J: TRBJ2-3
D: .
size: few
V: TRBV15
CDR3: CATSRTDTQYF
DNA: TGTGCCACCAGCCGAACAGATACGCAGTATTTT

J: TRBJ1-1
D: TRBD1
size: many
V: TRBV19
CDR3: CASTVGQGAGTEAFF
DNA: TGTGCCAGTACCGTCGGACAGGGGGCCGGCACTGAAGCTTTCTTT

J: TRBJ2-5
D: .
size: many
V: TRBV2
CDR3: CASRPTMGTQYF
DNA: TGTGCCAGCAGGCCCACCATGGGGACCCAGTACTTC

J: TRBJ1-1
D: .
size: many
V: TRBV20-1
CDR3: CSAEGRTNTEAFF
DNA: TGCAGTGCCGAGGGGCGGACGAACACTGAAGCTTTCTTT

J: TRBJ1-1
D: .
size: .
V: TRBV7-4
CDR3: CASSSPQGFTEAFF
DNA: TGTGCCAGCAGCTCCCCCCAGGGGTTCACTGAAGCTTTCTTT

J: TRBJ2-2
D: .
size: .
V: TRBV19
CDR3: CASSSSRNGELFF
DNA: TGTGCCAGTAGTAGCAGTCGGAACGGGGAGCTGTTTTTT

J: TRBJ1-1
D: TRBD1
size: many
V: TRBV10-3
CDR3: CAISEGKGQPNTEAFF
DNA: TGTGCCATCAGTGAGGGGAAGGGACAGCCCAACACTGAAGCTTTCTTT

J: TRBJ1-1
D: .
size: once
V: TRBV15
CDR3: CATSSSGDTEAFF
DNA: TGTGCCACCAGCAGCTCAGGGGACACTGAAGCTTTCTTT

J: TRBJ1-5
D: .
size: few
V: TRBV7-7
CDR3: CASSLITGTSESNQPQHF
DNA: TGTGCTAGCAGCTTAATAACAGGGACCTCCGAGAGCAATCAGCCCCAGCATTTT

J: TRBJ1-1
D: .
size: many
V: TRBV7-2
CDR3: CASSPTGIEAFF
DNA: TGTGCCAGCAGCCCAACAGGGATTGAAGCTTTCTTT

J: TRBJ1-1
D: .
size: .
V: TRBV10-3
CDR3: CAIRGVLWNTEAFF
DNA: TGTGCCATCAGGGGGGTATTATGGAACACTGAAGCTTTCTTT

J: TRBJ2-7
D: TRBD2
size: .
V: TRBV4-1
CDR3: CASSHGTSANYEQYF
DNA: TGCGCCAGCAGCCACGGGACTAGCGCCAACTACGAGCAGTACTTC

J: TRBJ1-5
D: .
size: few
V: TRBV6-6
CDR3: CASSYETSLNQPQHF
DNA: TGTGCCAGCAGTTACGAAACAAGCTTAAATCAGCCCCAGCATTTT

J: TRBJ2-6
D: TRBD1
size: .
V: TRBV2
CDR3: CASSEDRDNVPTF
DNA: TGTGCCAGCAGTGAGGACAGGGACAACGTCCCGACTTTC

J: TRBJ2-6
D: TRBD1
size: many
V: TRBV7-9
CDR3: CASSPNTGARTSGANVLTF
DNA: TGTGCCAGCAGCCCGAACACAGGGGCTCGCACCTCTGGGGCCAACGTCCTGACTTTC

J: TRBJ2-7
D: TRBD1
size: .
V: TRBV6-5
CDR3: CASSSADRNEQYF
DNA: TGTGCCAGCAGCTCCGCGGACAGGAACGAGCAGTACTTC

J: TRBJ2-5
D: .
size: many
V: TRBV24-1
CDR3: CATSDFDRYQETQYF
DNA: TGTGCCACCAGTGATTTCGACAGGTACCAAGAGACCCAGTACTTC

J: TRBJ2-5
D: TRBD2
size: many
V: TRBV20-1
CDR3: CSARTASGGDQETQYF
DNA: TGCAGTGCTAGGACAGCTAGCGGGGGGGATCAAGAGACCCAGTACTTC

J: TRBJ1-5
D: TRBD1
size: .
V: TRBV10-3
CDR3: CATAGQGVQPQHF
DNA: TGTGCCACGGCGGGACAGGGAGTCCAGCCCCAGCATTTT